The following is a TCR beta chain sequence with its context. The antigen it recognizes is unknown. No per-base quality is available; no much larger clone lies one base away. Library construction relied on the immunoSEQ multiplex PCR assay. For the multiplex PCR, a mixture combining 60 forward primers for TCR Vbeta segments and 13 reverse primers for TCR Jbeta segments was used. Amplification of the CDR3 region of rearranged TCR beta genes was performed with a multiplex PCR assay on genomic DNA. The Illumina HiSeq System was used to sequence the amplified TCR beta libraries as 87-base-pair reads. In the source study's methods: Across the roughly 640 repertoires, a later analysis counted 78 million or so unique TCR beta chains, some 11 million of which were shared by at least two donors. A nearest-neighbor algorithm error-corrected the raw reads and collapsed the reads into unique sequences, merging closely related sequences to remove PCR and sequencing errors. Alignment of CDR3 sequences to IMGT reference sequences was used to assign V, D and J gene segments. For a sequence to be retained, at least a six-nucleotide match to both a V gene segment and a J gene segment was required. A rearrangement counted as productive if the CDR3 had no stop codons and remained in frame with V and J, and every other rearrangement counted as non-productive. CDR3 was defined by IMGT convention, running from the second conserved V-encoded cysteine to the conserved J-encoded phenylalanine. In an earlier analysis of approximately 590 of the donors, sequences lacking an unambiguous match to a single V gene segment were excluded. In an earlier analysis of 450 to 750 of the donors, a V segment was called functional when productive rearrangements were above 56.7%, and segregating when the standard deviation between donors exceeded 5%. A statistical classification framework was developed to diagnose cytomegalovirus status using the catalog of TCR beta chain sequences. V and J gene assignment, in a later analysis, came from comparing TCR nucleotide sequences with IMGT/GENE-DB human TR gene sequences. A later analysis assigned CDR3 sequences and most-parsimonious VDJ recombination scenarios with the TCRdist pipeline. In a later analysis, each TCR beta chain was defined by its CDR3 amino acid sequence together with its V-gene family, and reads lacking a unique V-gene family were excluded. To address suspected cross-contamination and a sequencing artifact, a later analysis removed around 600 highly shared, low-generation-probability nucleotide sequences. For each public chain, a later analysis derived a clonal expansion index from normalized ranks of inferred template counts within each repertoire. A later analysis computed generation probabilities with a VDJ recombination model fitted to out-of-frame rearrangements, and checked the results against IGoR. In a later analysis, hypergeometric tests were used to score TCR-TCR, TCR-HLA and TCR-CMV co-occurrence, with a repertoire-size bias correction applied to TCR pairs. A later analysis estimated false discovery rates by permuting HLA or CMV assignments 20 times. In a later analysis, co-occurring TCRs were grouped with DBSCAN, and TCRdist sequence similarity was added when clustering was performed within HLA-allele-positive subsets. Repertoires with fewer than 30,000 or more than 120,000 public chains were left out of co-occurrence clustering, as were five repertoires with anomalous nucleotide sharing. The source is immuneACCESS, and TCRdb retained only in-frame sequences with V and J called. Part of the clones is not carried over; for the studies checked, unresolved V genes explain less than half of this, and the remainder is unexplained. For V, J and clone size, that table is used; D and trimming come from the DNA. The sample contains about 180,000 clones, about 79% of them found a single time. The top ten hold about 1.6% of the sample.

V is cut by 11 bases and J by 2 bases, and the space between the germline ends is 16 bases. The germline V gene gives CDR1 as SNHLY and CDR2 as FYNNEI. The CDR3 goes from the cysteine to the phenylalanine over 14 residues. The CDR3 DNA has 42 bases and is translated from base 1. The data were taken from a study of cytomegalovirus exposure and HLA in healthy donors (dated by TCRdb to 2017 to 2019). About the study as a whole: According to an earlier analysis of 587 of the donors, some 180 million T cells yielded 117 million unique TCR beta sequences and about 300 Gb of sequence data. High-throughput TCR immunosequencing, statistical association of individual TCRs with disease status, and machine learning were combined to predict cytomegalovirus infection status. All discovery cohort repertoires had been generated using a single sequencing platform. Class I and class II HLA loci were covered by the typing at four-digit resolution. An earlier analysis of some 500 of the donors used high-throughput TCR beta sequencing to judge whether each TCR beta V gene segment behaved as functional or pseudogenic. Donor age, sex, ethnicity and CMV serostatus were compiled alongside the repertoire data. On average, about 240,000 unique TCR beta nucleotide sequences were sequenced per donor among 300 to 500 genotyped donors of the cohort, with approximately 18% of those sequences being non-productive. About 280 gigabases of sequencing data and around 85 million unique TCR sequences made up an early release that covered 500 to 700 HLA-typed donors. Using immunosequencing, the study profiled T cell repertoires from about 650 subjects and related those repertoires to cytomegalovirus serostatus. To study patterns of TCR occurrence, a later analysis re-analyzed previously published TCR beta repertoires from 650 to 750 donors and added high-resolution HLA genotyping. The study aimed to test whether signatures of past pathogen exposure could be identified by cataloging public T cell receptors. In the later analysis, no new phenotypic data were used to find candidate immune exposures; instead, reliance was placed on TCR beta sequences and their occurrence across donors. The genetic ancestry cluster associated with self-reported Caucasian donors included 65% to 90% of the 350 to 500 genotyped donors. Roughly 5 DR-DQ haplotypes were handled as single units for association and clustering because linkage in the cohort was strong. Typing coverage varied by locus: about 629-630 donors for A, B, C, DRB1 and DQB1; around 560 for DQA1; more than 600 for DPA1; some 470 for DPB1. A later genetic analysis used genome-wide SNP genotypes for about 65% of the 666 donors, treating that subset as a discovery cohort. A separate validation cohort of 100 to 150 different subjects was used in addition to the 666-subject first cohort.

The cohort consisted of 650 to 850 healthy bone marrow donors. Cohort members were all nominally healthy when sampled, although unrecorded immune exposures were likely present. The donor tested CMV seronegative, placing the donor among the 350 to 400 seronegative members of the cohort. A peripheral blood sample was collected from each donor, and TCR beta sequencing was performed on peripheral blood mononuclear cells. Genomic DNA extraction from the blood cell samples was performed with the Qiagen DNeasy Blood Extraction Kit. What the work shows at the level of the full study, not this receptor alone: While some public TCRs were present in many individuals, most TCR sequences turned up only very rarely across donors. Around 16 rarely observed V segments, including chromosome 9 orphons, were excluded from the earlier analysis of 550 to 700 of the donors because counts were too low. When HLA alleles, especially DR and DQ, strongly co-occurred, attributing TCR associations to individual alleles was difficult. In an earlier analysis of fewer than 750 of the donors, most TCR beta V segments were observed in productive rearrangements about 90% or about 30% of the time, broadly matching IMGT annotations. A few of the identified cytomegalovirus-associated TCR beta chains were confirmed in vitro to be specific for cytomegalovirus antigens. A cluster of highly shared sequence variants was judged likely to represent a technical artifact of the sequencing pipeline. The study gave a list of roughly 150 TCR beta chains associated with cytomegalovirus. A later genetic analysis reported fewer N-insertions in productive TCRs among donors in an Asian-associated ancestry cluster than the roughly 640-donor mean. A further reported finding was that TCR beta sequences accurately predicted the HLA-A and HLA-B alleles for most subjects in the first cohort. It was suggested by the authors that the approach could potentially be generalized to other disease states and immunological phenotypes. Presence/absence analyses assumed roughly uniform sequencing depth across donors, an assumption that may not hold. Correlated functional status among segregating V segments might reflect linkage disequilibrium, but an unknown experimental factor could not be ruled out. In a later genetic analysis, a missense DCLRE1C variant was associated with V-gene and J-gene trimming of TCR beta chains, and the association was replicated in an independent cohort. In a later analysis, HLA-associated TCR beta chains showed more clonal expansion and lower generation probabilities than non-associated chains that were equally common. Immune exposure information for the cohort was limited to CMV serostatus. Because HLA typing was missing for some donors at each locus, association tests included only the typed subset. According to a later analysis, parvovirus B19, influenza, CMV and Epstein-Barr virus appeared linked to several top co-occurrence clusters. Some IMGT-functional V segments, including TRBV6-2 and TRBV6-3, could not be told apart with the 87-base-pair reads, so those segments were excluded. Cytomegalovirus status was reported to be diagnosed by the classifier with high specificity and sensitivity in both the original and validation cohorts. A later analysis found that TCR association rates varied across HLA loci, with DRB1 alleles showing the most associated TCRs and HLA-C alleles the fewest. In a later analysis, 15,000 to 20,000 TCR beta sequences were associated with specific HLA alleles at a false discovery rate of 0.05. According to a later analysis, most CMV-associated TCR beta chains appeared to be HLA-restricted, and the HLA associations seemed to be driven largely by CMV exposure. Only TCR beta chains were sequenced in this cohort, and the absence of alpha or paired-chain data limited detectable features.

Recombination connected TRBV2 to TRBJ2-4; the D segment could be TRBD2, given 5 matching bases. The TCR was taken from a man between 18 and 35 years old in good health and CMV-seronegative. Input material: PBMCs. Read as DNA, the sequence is TGTGCCGGGCGGGCGGCGGCGTCCAAAAACATTCAGTACTTC. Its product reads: CAGRAAASKNIQYF.